This entry features one T cell receptor beta chain sequence. Assignment of participants to cohorts was predicated upon participant-reported clinical history. The data stem from a study of blood T cell repertoires in COVID-19. TCRdb keeps only in-frame clones here, not all; method: immunoSEQ multiplex PCR. The top ten hold 5.5% to 6% of the sample, which has roughly 330,000 clones, about 85% seen once. From germline, CDR1 is KGHDR and CDR2 SFDVKD. The CDR3 extends over 14 amino acids. Trimming removed 4 bases from V and 6 bases from J, with 15 bases in between. The chain combines TRBV24-1 with TRBJ2-7, with D perhaps matching TRBD1 (6 bases). The sequence came from a woman younger than 45 who had recovered from COVID-19. Sequencing was done on a sample of PBMCs or T cells enriched from blood (not recorded which). The CDR3 sequence: CATSDLGTGREQYF. CDR3 DNA sequence: TGTGCCACCAGTGACCTAGGAACAGGGCGCGAGCAGTACTTC.